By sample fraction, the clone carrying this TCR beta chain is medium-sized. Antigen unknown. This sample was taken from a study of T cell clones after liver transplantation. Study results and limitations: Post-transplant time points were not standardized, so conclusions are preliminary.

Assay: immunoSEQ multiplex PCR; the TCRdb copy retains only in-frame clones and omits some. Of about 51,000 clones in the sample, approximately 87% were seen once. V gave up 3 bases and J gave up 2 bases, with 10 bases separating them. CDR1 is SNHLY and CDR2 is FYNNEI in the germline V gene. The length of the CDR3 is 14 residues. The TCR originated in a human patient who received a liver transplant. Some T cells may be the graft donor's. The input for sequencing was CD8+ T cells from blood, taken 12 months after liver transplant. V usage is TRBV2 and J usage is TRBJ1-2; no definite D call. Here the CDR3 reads CASSESPGNYGYTF. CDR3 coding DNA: TGTGCCAGCAGTGAGAGCCCGGGGAACTATGGCTACACCTTC. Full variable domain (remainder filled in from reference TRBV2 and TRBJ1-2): EPEVTQTPSHQVTQMGQEVILRCVPISNHLYFYWYRQILGQKVEFLVSFYNNEISEKSEIFDDQFSVERPDGSNFTLKIRSTKLEDSAMYFCASSESPGNYGYTFGSGTRLTVV.